This T cell receptor beta chain came from a study of blood T cells in healthy people across ages. With a J-beta primer mix and a sample-barcoded 5' primer, a second PCR ran 7 to 11 cycles. TCRdb re-called the 5' RACE reads through MiXCR, storing one row per CDR3 protein. The sample lists about 780,000 distinct CDR3 sequences, about 47% occurring once. Broader study findings: Long-lived donors carried more naive CD4+ cells and greater diversity than aged donors.

Note on this clonotype: The antigen remains undetermined.

Each sample used at least 6 million PBMCs. Per sample, no less than 6 micrograms of total RNA were extracted. Germline V gene lookup returns CDR1 MDHEN and CDR2 SYDVKM. Trimming cost V 2 bases and J 4 bases, with 12 bases left between them. This CDR3 comprises 16 residues. The sample was blood. This TCR came from an older man in good health. The rearrangement links TRBV28 to TRBJ2-6; tentatively, D is TRBD1 (6 bases). In DNA form, the CDR3 reads TGTGCCAGCAGTTTACCACAGGGCGCGGGGGCCAACGTCCTGACTTTC. Translating it yields CASSLPQGAGANVLTF. Drawing the rest from reference TRBV28 and TRBJ2-6, the complete variable domain is DVKVTQSSRYLVKRTGEKVFLECVQDMDHENMFWYRQDPGLGLRLIYFSYDVKMKEKGDIPEGYSVSREKKERFSLILESASTNQTSMYLCASSLPQGAGANVLTFGAGSRLTVL.